The 9 T cell receptor beta chains reported below all come from one sample, sequenced in a study of STAT5B mutations in CD4+ large granular lymphocyte leukemia. Sequencing used immunoSEQ multiplex PCR; TCRdb keeps in-frame clones, though not all of them. The data contain about 38,000 clones, about 80% of them singletons. The sequencing input was CD4+ T cells from blood buffy coats. The origin of the receptors is a human donor in good health.

V usage is TRBV9 and J usage is TRBJ2-1; 14 bases map to TRBD2. Germline CDR1 is SGDLS and CDR2 is YYNGEE. The CDR3 loop spans 16 amino acids. J gave up 7 bases and V 4 bases, and 7 bases lay outside the gene matches. The CDR3 here is CASSIPGLAGVNEQFF. The CDR3 DNA reads TGTGCCAGCAGCATACCGGGACTAGCGGGAGTAAATGAGCAGTTCTTC. Full variable domain (missing parts from reference TRBV9 and TRBJ2-1): DSGVTQTPKHLITATGQRVTLRCSPRSGDLSVYWYQQSLDQGLQFLIQYYNGEERAKGNILERFSAQQFPDLHSELNLSSLELGDSALYFCASSIPGLAGVNEQFFGPGTRLTVL.

The V gene is TRBV5-4, the J gene TRBJ2-7; TRBD1 aligns across 8 bases. Germline V gives CDR1 SGHNT, CDR2 YYREEE (reference sequence). This CDR3 comprises 14 residues. V was pared by 0 bases and J by 3 bases, with 2 bases of the junction left unmatched. The CDR3 sequence: CASSLGTGHYEQYF. Here the CDR3 DNA reads TGTGCCAGCAGCTTGGGGACAGGGCACTACGAGCAGTACTTC.

This clone has a handful of counts. This sequence joins TRBV9 and TRBJ1-4; D is undetermined. The V end was cut by 0 bases, the J end by 5 bases, with 5 bases between. Germline loops: CDR1 SGDLS, CDR2 YYNGEE. The CDR3 covers 13 residues. CDR3 amino acids: CASSVALNEKLFF. Here the CDR3 DNA reads TGTGCCAGCAGCGTAGCGCTGAATGAAAAACTGTTTTTT.

This clone was picked up one time. This chain connects TRBV7-2 to TRBJ2-2, with 10 positions matching TRBD1. V lost 2 bases to trimming and J lost 4 bases; unmatched junction nucleotides: 4. Germline CDR1 is SGHTA and CDR2 is FQGNSA. This CDR3 is 16 amino acids long. CDR3 amino acids: CASSLFGTGVTGELFF. The CDR3 DNA follows: TGTGCCAGCAGCTTATTCGGGACAGGGGTCACCGGGGAGCTGTTTTTT.

This clone was picked up a small number of times. The gene calls are TRBV7-9 and TRBJ1-5; TRBD1 matches at 10 bases. Germline V gene lookup returns CDR1 SEHNR and CDR2 FQNEAQ (reference sequence). The CDR3 loop spans 14 amino acids. Trimming cost V 4 bases and J 7 bases; bases outside gene matches: 4. DNA of the CDR3: TGTGCCAGCAGCTCGGGGACAGGGGTCCAGCCCCAGCATTTT. This gives the protein CASSSGTGVQPQHF. Together with reference TRBV7-9 and TRBJ1-5, the CDR3 gives the full variable domain: DTGVSQNPRHKITKRGQNVTFRCDPISEHNRLYWYRQTLGQGPEFLTYFQNEAQLEKSRLLSDRFSAERPKGSFSTLEIQRTEQGDSAMYLCASSSGTGVQPQHFGDGTRLSIL.

The V and J genes are TRBV7-3 and TRBJ2-3; weak D call: TRBD2 (6 bases). V was cut by 5 bases and J by 2 bases, with 17 bases left in between. The CDR3 has 16 residues. Per germline, CDR1 SGHTA and CDR2 FQGTGA. The CDR3 DNA reads as TGTGCCAGCAGCCCCGCCCCCGGCGGGACCACAGATACGCAGTATTTT. This encodes CASSPAPGGTTDTQYF.

The V call is TRBV6-5, the J call TRBJ1-2; 7 nucleotides match TRBD1. J gave up 4 bases and V 6 bases, and 11 bases lay outside the gene matches. This CDR3 comprises 15 residues. Germline values: CDR1 MNHEY, CDR2 SVGAGI. The CDR3 region has the DNA TGTGCCAGCAGGATGGGCAGGGGGAGAGGCTATGGCTACACCTTC. Its protein product is CASRMGRGRGYGYTF.

The chain uses TRBV7-9 and TRBJ2-3; tentatively, D is TRBD2 (6 bases). Germline CDR1 is SEHNR and CDR2 is FQNEAQ (reference sequence). The CDR3 is 15 residues long. The V end lost 5 bases, the J end lost 2 bases, and 14 bases lay between the germline ends. CDR3 coding DNA: TGTGCCAGCAGCACCCAGTCGGGAGTCACAGATACGCAGTATTTT. Translation: CASSTQSGVTDTQYF.

This clone was picked up a small number of times. CDR3 in amino acids: CASSLQAAEADTQYF. The CDR3 DNA is TGTGCCAGCAGCTTACAAGCGGCGGAGGCAGATACGCAGTATTTT. V is TRBV7-3 and J is TRBJ2-3; D may be TRBD2 (5 bases). Trimming shortened V by 2 bases and J by 4 bases, and 13 bases separated the two germline ends. The length of the CDR3 is 15 residues. CDR1 and CDR2 from the germline V gene are SGHTA and FQGTGA.